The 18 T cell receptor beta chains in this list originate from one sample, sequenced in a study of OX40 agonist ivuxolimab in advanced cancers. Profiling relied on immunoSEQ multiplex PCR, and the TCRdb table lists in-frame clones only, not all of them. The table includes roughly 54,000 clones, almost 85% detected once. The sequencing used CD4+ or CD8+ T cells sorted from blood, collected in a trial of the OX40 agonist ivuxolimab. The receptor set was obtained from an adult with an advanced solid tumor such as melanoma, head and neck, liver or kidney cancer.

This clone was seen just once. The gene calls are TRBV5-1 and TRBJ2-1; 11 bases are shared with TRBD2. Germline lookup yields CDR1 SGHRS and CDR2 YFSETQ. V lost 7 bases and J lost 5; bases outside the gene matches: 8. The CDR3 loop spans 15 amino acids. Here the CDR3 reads CASGRLAGSNNEQFF. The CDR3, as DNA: TGCGCCAGCGGACGACTAGCGGGAAGCAACAATGAGCAGTTCTTC.

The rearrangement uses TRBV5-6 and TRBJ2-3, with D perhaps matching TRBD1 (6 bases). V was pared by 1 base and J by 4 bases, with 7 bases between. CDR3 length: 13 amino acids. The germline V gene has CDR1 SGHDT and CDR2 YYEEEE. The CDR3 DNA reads TGTGCCAGCAGCTTGACAGGGTCAGATACGCAGTATTTT. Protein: CASSLTGSDTQYF.

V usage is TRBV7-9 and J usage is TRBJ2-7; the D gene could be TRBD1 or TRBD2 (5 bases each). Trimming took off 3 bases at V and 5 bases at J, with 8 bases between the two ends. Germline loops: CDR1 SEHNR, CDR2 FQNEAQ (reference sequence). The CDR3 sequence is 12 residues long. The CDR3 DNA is TGTGCCAGCAGCTTGGTGGGGGACGAGCAGTACTTC. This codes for CASSLVGDEQYF.

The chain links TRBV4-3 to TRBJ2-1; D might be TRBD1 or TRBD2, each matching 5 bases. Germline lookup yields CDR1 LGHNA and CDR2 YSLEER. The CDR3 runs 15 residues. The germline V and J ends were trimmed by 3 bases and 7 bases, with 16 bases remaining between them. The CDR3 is CASSQELRGVNEQFF. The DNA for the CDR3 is TGCGCCAGCAGCCAGGAGCTCCGAGGGGTGAATGAGCAGTTCTTC.

CDR3 sequence: CASTRTSGGNEQFF. The CDR3 nucleotides are TGTGCCAGCACCCGGACTAGCGGAGGCAATGAGCAGTTCTTC. The gene calls are TRBV6-5 and TRBJ2-1; 10 nucleotides agree with TRBD2. This CDR3 region has 14 residues. The junction had 6 bases not matched to a gene; V was cut back by 7 bases and J by 6 bases. Germline CDR1 reads MNHEY; CDR2 reads SVGAGI.

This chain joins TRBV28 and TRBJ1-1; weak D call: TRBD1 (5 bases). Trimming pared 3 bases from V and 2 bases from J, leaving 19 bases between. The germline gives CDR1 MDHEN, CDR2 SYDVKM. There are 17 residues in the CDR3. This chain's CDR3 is CASSFVSRGRENTEAFF. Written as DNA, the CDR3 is TGTGCCAGCAGTTTTGTGTCGAGGGGCAGAGAAAACACTGAAGCTTTCTTT.

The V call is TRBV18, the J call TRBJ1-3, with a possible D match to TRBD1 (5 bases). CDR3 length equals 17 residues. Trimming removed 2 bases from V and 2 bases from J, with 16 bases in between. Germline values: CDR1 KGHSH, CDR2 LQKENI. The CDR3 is CASSPMGGATTGNTIYF. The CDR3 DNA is TGTGCCAGCTCACCAATGGGAGGGGCCACCACTGGAAACACCATATATTTT.

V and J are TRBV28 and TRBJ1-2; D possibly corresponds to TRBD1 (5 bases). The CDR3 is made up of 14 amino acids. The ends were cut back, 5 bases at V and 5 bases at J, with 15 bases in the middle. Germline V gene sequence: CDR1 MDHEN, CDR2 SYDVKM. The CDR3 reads CASSPPGATYGYTF. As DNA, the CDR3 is TGTGCCAGCAGTCCCCCCGGGGCAACATATGGCTACACCTTC.

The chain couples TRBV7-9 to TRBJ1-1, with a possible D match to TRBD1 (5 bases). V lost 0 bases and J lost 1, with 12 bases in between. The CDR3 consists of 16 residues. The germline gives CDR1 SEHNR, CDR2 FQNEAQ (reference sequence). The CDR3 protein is CASSLAGVGENTEAFF. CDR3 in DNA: TGTGCCAGCAGCTTAGCGGGAGTAGGGGAGAACACTGAAGCTTTCTTT.

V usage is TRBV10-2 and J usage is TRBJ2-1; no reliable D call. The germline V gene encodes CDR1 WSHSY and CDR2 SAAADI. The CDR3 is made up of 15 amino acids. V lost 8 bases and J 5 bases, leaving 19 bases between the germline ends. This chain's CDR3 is CASHSIQLRDNEQFF. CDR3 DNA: TGCGCCAGCCACTCGATCCAATTGAGAGACAATGAGCAGTTCTTC.

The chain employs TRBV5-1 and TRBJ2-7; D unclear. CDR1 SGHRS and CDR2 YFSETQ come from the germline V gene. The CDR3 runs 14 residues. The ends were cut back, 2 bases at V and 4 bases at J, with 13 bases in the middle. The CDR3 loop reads CASSFSDLLYEQYF. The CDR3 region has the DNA TGCGCCAGCAGCTTTTCAGACTTACTATACGAGCAGTACTTC.

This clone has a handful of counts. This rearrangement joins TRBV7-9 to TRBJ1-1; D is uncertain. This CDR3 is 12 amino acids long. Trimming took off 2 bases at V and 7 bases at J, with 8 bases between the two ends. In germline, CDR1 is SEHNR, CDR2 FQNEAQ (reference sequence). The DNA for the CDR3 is TGTGCCAGCAGCTTAAAGGGTGTTGAAGCTTTCTTT. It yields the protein CASSLKGVEAFF.

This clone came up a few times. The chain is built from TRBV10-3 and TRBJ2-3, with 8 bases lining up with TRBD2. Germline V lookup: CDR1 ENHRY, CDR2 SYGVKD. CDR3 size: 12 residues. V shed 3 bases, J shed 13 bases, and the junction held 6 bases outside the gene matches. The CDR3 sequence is CAISDPGLGEYF. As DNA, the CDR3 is TGTGCCATCAGTGACCCGGGACTAGGAGAGTATTTT.

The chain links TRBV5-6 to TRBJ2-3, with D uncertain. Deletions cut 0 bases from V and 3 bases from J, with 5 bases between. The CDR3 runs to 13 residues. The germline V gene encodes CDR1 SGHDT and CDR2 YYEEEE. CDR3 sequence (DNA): TGTGCCAGCAGCTTGGGAGCTACAGATACGCAGTATTTT. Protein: CASSLGATDTQYF.

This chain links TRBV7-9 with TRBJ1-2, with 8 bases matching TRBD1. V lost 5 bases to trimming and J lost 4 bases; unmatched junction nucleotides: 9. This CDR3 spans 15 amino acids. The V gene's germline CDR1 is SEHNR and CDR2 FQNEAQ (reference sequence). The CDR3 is CASSRGGTGGYGYTF. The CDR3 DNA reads TGTGCCAGCAGCAGGGGTGGGACAGGCGGCTATGGCTACACCTTC.

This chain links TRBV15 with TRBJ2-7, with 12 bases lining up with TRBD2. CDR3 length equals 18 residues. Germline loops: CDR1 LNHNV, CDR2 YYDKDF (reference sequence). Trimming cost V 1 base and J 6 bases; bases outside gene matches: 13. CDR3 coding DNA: TGTGCCACCAGCAGAGGGACTAGCGGGGCGAAAAGAGGACGCGAGCAGTACTTC. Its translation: CATSRGTSGAKRGREQYF.

The CDR3 reads CSASGSNEQFF. CDR3 nucleotide sequence: TGCAGTGCTAGCGGGAGTAATGAGCAGTTCTTC. The chain uses TRBV20-1 and TRBJ2-1; D is possibly TRBD2 (6 bases). The CDR3 totals 11 residues. Trimming took 3 bases from V and 7 from J, leaving 7 bases between them. The germline CDR1 and CDR2 sequences are DFQATT and SNEGSKA (reference sequence).

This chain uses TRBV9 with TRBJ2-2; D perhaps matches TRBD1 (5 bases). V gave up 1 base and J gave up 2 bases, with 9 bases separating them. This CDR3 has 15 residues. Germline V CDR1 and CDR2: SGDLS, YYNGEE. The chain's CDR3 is CASSVMWTNTGELFF. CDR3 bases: TGTGCCAGCAGCGTAATGTGGACAAACACCGGGGAGCTGTTTTTT.